What follows describes a single T cell receptor (beta chain). This specimen belongs to a study of blood T cell repertoires in COVID-19. Original handling: Quantification of nucleated cells was approximated via reference gene primer amplification. Assay used: immunoSEQ multiplex PCR; TCRdb lists only in-frame clones, some missing. V and J calls and clone size come straight from that table; D and trimming were deduced from the DNA. Among roughly 100,000 clones listed, 75% to 90% were seen once. The CDR3 has 15 amino acids. Looked up from germline, CDR1 is MGHRA and CDR2 is YSYEKL. Trimming cost V 4 bases and J 2 bases; bases outside gene matches: 2.

The specimen sequenced was peripheral blood. The chain joins TRBV4-1 to TRBJ1-4; 9 positions match TRBD1. The TCR sequence derives from a human donor in a cohort sampled during active COVID-19. This chain's CDR3 is CASSPGQGTNEKLFF. CDR3 nucleotides: TGCGCCAGCAGCCCCGGACAGGGGACTAATGAAAAACTGTTTTTT.